This TCR beta chain was profiled in a study of cytomegalovirus exposure and HLA in healthy donors. CDR1 is MDHEN and CDR2 is SYDVKM in the germline V gene. This CDR3 region has 13 residues. Trimming removed 6 bases from V and 13 bases from J; junction bases left unmatched: 5. Broader study findings: By HLA locus, TCR association rates varied in a later analysis, with DRB1 showing the most and HLA-C the fewest. The presence/absence work took it that sequencing depth was about the same across donors. A further, later analysis showed that HLA-associated TCR beta chains (compared with equally common others) were more clonally expanded. Analyzed later, most CMV-associated TCR beta chains appeared HLA-restricted.

The study ran its PCR with 60 Vbeta and 13 Jbeta primers. TCRdb's copy holds only in-frame clones and misses some; the assay was immunoSEQ multiplex PCR. The sample has 200,000 or so clones; over 60% are singletons. As for this clone: Its antigen is unidentified.

The sample comprised PBMCs. V gene TRBV28 combines with J gene TRBJ1-6; TRBD1 matches at 11 bases. This TCR derives from a man in his forties or fifties in good health and CMV-seronegative. The CDR3 is CASRLDRGLPLHF. The DNA for the CDR3 is TGTGCCAGCAGGCTGGACAGGGGGCTGCCCCTCCACTTT.